The present entry profiles one T cell receptor beta chain with its context. Assay used: immunoSEQ multiplex PCR; TCRdb lists only in-frame clones, some missing. The sample has over 45,000 clones, about 88% seen once; the top ten hold about 1.8%. The data were obtained in a study of T cell changes during pregnancy in multiple sclerosis. The sequence was obtained from a female donor with multiple sclerosis, enrolled in a pregnancy study. The sequencing here drew on peripheral blood, taken after pregnancy.

This CDR3 is CAISGETKGETQYF. CDR3 coding DNA: TGTGCCATCAGTGGGGAGACGAAGGGAGAGACCCAGTACTTC. V and J are TRBV10-3 and TRBJ2-5; possible D gene TRBD2, 5 bases. Germline CDR1 is ENHRY and CDR2 is SYGVKD. There are 14 residues in the CDR3. Deletions cut 4 bases from V and 4 bases from J, with 13 bases between.